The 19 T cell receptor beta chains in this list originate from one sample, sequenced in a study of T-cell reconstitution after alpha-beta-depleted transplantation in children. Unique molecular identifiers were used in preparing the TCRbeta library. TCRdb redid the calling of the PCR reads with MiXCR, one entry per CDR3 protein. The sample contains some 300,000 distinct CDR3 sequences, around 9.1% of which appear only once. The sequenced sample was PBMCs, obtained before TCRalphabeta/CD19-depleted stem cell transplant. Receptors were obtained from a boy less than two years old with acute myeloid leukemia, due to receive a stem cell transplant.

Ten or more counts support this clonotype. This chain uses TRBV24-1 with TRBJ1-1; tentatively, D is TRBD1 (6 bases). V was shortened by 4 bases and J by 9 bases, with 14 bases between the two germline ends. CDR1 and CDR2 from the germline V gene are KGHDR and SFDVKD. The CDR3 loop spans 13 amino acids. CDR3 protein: CATSDGNRDKAFF. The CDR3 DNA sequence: TGTGCCACCAGTGACGGAAACAGGGACAAAGCTTTCTTT.

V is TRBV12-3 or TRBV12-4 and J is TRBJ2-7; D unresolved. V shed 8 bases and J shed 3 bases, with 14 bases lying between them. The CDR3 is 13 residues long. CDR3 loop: CASCENSFYEQYF. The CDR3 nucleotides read TGTGCCAGCTGCGAGAACAGCTTCTACGAGCAGTACTTC.

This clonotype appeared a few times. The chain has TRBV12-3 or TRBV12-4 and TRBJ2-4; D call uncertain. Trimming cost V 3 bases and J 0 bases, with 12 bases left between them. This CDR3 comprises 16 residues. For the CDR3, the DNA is TGTGCCAGCAGTTTTAGCTGGCACATAGCCAAAAACATTCAGTACTTC. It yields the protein CASSFSWHIAKNIQYF.

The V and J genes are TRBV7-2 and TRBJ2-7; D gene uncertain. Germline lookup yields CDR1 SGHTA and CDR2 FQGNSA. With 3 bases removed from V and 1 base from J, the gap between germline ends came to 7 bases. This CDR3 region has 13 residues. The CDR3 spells CASSFRRSYEQYF. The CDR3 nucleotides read TGTGCCAGCAGCTTCAGGAGATCCTACGAGCAGTACTTC.

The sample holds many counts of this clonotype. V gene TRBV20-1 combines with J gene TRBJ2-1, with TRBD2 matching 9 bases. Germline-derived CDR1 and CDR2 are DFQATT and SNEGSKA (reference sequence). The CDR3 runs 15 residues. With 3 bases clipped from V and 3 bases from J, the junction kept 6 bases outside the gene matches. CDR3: CSARASGVYYNEQFF. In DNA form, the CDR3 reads TGCAGTGCTAGGGCTAGCGGGGTATACTACAATGAGCAGTTCTTC.

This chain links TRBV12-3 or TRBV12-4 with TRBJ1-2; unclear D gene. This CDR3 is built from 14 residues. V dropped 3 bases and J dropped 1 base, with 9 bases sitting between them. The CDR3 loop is CASSFGRLNYGYTF. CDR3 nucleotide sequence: TGTGCCAGCAGTTTCGGCAGGCTTAACTATGGCTACACCTTC.

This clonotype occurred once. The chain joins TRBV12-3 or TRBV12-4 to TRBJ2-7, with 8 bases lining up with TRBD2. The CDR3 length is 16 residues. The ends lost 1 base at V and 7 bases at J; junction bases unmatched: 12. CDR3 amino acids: CASSLGWSAGVSEQYF. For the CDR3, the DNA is TGTGCCAGCAGTTTAGGCTGGTCAGCGGGAGTATCTGAGCAGTACTTC.

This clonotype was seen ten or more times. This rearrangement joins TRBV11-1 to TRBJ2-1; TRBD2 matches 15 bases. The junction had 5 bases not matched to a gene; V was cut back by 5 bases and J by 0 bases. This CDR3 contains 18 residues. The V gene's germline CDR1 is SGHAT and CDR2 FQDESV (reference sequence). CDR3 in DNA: TGTGCCAGCAGCAAGGGGACTAGCGGGGGGTTCTCCTACAATGAGCAGTTCTTC. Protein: CASSKGTSGGFSYNEQFF. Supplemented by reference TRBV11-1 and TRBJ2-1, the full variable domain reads EAEVAQSPRYKITEKSQAVAFWCDPISGHATLYWYRQILGQGPELLVQFQDESVVDDSQLPKDRFSAERLKGVDSTLKIQPAELGDSAMYLCASSKGTSGGFSYNEQFFGPGTRLTVL.

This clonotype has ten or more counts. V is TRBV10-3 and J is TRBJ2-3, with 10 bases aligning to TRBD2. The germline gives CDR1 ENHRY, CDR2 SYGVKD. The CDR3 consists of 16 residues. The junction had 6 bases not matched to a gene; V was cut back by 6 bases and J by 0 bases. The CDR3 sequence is CAISRPSGGSTDTQYF. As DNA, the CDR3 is TGTGCCATCAGCCGTCCTAGCGGGGGAAGCACAGATACGCAGTATTTT.

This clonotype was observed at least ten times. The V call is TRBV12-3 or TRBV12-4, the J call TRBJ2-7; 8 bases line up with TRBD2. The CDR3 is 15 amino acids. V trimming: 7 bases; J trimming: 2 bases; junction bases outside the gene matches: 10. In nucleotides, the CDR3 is TGTGCCAGCACCAAAAACACAGCGGGGGCCTACGAGCAGTACTTC. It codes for CASTKNTAGAYEQYF.

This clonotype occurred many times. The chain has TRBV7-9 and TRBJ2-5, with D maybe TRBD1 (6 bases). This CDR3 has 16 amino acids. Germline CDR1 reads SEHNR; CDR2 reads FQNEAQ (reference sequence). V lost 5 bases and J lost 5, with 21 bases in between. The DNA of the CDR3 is TGTGCCAGCAGCACCCCCGACCACAGGGTTGTGGAGACCCAGTACTTC. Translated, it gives CASSTPDHRVVETQYF.

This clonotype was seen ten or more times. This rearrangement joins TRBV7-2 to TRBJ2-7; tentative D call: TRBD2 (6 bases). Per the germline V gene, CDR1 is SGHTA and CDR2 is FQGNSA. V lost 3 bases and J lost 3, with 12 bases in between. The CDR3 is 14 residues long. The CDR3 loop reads CASSFMGLLYEQYF. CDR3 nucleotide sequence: TGTGCCAGCAGCTTTATGGGACTCCTCTACGAGCAGTACTTC.

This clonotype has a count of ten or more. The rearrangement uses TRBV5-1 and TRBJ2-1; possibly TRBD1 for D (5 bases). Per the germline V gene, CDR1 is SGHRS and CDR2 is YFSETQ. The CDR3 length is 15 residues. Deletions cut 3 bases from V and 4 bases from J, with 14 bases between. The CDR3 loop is CASSSQTVTYNEQFF. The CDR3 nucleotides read TGCGCCAGCAGCTCTCAGACAGTGACATACAATGAGCAGTTCTTC.

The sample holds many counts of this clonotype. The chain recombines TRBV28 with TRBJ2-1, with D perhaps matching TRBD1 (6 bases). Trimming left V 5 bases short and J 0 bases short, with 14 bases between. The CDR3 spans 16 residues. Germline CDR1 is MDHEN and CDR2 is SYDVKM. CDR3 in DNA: TGTGCCAGCAGTCCAAGCTGGGGGCTCTCCTACAATGAGCAGTTCTTC. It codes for CASSPSWGLSYNEQFF.

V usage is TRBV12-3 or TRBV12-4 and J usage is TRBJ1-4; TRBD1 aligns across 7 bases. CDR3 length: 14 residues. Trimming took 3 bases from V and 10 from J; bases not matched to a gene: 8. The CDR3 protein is CASSFKGGPRKLFF. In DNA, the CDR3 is TGTGCCAGCAGTTTTAAAGGGGGCCCAAGAAAACTGTTTTTT.

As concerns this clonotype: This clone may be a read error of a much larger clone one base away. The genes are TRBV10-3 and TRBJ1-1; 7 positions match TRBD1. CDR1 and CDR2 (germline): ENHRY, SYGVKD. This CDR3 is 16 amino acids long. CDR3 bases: TGTGCCATCAGTGAGGGGATACAGGGGAGGAACACTGCAGCTTTCTTT. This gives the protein CAISEGIQGRNTAAFF.

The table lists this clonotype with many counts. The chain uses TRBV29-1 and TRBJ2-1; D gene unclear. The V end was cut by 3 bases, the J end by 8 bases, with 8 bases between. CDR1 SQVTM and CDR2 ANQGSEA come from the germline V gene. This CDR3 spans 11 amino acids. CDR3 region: CSVDHRDEQFF. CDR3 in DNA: TGCAGCGTTGATCATAGGGATGAGCAGTTCTTC.

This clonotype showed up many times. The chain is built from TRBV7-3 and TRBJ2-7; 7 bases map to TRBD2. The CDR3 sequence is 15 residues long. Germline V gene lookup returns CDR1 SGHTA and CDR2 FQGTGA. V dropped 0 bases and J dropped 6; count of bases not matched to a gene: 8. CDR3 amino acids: CASSLTAGVEGEQYF. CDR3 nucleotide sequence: TGTGCCAGCAGCTTAACTGCGGGGGTTGAGGGCGAGCAGTACTTC.

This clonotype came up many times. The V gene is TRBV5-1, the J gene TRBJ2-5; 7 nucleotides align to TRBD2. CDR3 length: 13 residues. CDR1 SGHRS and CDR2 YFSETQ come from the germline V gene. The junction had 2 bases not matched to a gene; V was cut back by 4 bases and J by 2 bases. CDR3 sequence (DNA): TGCGCCAGCAGCGGGGGGGAACAAGAGACCCAGTACTTC. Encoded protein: CASSGGEQETQYF. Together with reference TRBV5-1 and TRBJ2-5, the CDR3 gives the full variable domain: KAGVTQTPRYLIKTRGQQVTLSCSPISGHRSVSWYQQTPGQGLQFLFEYFSETQRNKGNFPGRFSGRQFSNSRSEMNVSTLELGDSALYLCASSGGEQETQYFGPGTRLLVL.